This T cell receptor beta chain was sequenced for a study of early T cells in non-severe SARS-CoV-2 infection. At the level of the study: Chains from this unsorted whole-blood bulk RNA could not be paired.

V was clipped by 4 bases and J by 2 bases; unmatched bases: 10. The CDR3 covers 17 residues. The germline gives CDR1 LGHDT, CDR2 YNNKEL (reference sequence). Separate cDNA molecules each had unique molecular identifiers attached to them. TCRdb ran MiXCR on the 5' RACE reads and lists one entry per CDR3 protein. The sample shows some 82,000 distinct CDR3 sequences, 5% to 7% of them seen only once. This clonotype was recorded at least ten times. Sample: whole blood. This chain joins TRBV3-1 and TRBJ2-3; 9 bases line up with TRBD2. The TCR comes from an adult who was a healthcare worker with PCR-confirmed SARS-CoV-2 infection or an uninfected control (not recorded which). Here the CDR3 reads CASSLFPSGTNTDTQYF. DNA for the CDR3: TGTGCCAGCAGCCTTTTCCCTAGCGGGACGAACACAGATACGCAGTATTTT.